The 9 T cell receptor beta chains reported below all come from one sample, sequenced in a study of T cell responses to AZD1222 COVID-19 vaccine. Repertoires were generated with immunoSEQ multiplex PCR, while TCRdb's copy carries only in-frame clones and drops some. The sample shows about 110,000 clones, around nine tenths of them seen only once. Specimen: peripheral blood, collected 28 days after the second AZD1222 dose. The receptors stem from an adult who received the AZD1222 COVID-19 vaccine.

The chain uses TRBV12-3 or TRBV12-4 and TRBJ1-3; D not certain. Deletions cut 5 bases from V and 4 bases from J, with 9 bases between. This CDR3 spans 13 amino acids. Written as DNA, the CDR3 is TGTGCCAGCAGTCCCCCCAAAGGAAACACCATATATTTT. This translates into CASSPPKGNTIYF.

The gene calls are TRBV13 and TRBJ2-2; D gene uncertain. The CDR3 has 12 residues. Germline loops: CDR1 PRHDT, CDR2 FYEKMQ (reference sequence). Trimming cost V 7 bases and J 8 bases, with 11 bases left between them. CDR3 region: CASTSQLGELFF. The CDR3 region has the DNA TGTGCCAGCACGTCCCAATTGGGGGAGCTGTTTTTT.

The chain employs TRBV7-9 and TRBJ1-2, with 7 bases fitting TRBD1. The junction had 19 bases not matched to a gene; V was cut back by 6 bases and J by 6 bases. This CDR3 has 17 amino acids. Germline CDR1 reads SEHNR; CDR2 reads FQNEAQ (reference sequence). The CDR3 spells CASSSGTESPWVDGYTF. Written as DNA, the CDR3 is TGTGCCAGCAGTTCCGGGACAGAGAGCCCATGGGTGGATGGCTACACCTTC.

The genes are TRBV6-5 and TRBJ2-3; no clear D gene. V lost 0 bases, J lost 4 bases, and 5 bases lay in between. Germline V gives CDR1 MNHEY, CDR2 SVGAGI. The length of the CDR3 is 13 residues. The DNA for the CDR3 is TGTGCCAGCAGTTACTCGAATGCAGATACGCAGTATTTT. Amino acids: CASSYSNADTQYF.

The rearrangement uses TRBV29-1 and TRBJ2-7; D may be TRBD1 (5 bases). The V gene lost 0 bases and the J gene lost 0 bases, with 12 bases spanning the gap. Germline CDR1 and CDR2: SQVTM and ANQGSEA. This CDR3 region has 15 residues. CDR3 bases: TGCAGCGTTGAAGAGGCAGGGAAGAGCTCCTACGAGCAGTACTTC. Residues: CSVEEAGKSSYEQYF.

This chain uses TRBV12-2 with TRBJ2-7; no check of the table's D call, TRBD2, against the DNA was made. TRBV12-2 is given as a pseudogene. There are 14 residues in the CDR3. The CDR3 protein is CASRLGGLDLEQYF. For the CDR3, the DNA is TGTGCAAGTCGCCTAGGGGGACTAGACCTCGAGCAGTACTTC.

The count of this clone is one. This rearrangement joins TRBV13 to TRBJ2-1; perhaps TRBD1 as D (5 bases). Germline CDR1 PRHDT, CDR2 FYEKMQ (reference sequence). This CDR3 comprises 14 residues. With 6 bases removed from V and 1 base from J, the gap between germline ends came to 10 bases. CDR3 loop: CASRGPESYNEQFF. The CDR3 region has the DNA TGTGCCAGCAGGGGGCCGGAATCCTACAATGAGCAGTTCTTC.

The chain has TRBV27 and TRBJ2-1; 16 positions match TRBD2. Germline V lookup: CDR1 MNHEY, CDR2 SMNVEV (reference sequence). This CDR3 spans 18 amino acids. The J segment lost 2 bases and the V segment lost 3 bases, leaving 4 bases of the junction unmatched. The CDR3 spells CASSLGLAGGPTYNEQFF. In nucleotides, the CDR3 is TGTGCCAGCAGTTTGGGACTAGCGGGAGGGCCAACCTACAATGAGCAGTTCTTC.

The V and J genes are TRBV5-6 and TRBJ2-7, with TRBD1 matching over 8 bases. Per the germline V gene, CDR1 is SGHDT and CDR2 is YYEEEE. The CDR3 is made up of 14 amino acids. Germline trimming cut 3 bases from V and 0 bases from J; bases unmatched to any gene: 2. In DNA, the CDR3 is TGTGCCAGCAGCTCCGGGACAGGCTCCTACGAGCAGTACTTC. Protein: CASSSGTGSYEQYF.